This TCR beta chain was sequenced during a study of blood T cell repertoires in COVID-19. The wider study: Acute and convalescent COVID-19 samples came from the United States, Italy and Spain.

Authors' processing steps: For nucleated cells, counts were estimated from reference gene primer amplification. The repertoire was sequenced with immunoSEQ multiplex PCR; TCRdb's copy has only in-frame clones and lacks some. The V and J calls and clone size come from that table; D and trimming were worked out from the DNA. The data show about 82,000 clones, about four fifths seen once. This CDR3 comprises 16 residues. Looked up from germline, CDR1 is SGHRS and CDR2 is YFSETQ. V was pared by 0 bases and J by 5 bases, with 14 bases between. The chain is built from TRBV5-1 and TRBJ2-2; possible D gene TRBD2, 5 bases. The material sequenced was peripheral blood. This sequence originates from a woman aged 55-70 years with acute or convalescent COVID-19. CDR3 DNA sequence: TGCGCCAGCAGCTTGGCCGGAGCCCCGGGAACCGGGGAGCTGTTTTTT. Its protein product is CASSLAGAPGTGELFF.